Sequencing of this T cell receptor beta chain was carried out in a study of cytomegalovirus exposure and HLA in healthy donors. Use of 60 Vbeta and 13 Jbeta primers characterized the PCR. Data came from immunoSEQ multiplex PCR; TCRdb stores just in-frame clones and leaves some out. The table includes 140,000 to 150,000 clones, 75% to 90% detected once. After removal of 5 bases from V and 5 bases from J, the junction contained 10 bases not matched to a gene. The CDR3 has 15 amino acids. CDR1 and CDR2 from the germline V gene are MNHNY and SVGAGI (reference sequence). Sequenced: PBMCs. The chain joins TRBV6-6 to TRBJ2-5, with 8 bases that match TRBD2. This TCR derives from a man aged 40-49 years in good health and CMV-seronegative. CDR3 sequence (DNA): TGTGCCAGCAGTCTAAGCGGGGGAACGGGGGAGACCCAGTACTTC. Translation: CASSLSGGTGETQYF.